This T cell receptor beta chain originates from a study of Ad26.COV2.S vaccination and SARS-CoV-2 variants. Study conclusions and caveats: Reported findings describe substantial breadth in spike-specific CD8+ and CD4+ T cell responses following vaccination. Measures of TCR breadth and depth may have fallen short of total T cell responses.

The length of the CDR3 is 14 residues. V shed 2 bases and J shed 10 bases, with 17 bases lying between them. The V gene's germline CDR1 is MNHEY and CDR2 SVGEGT. Sequencing used immunoSEQ multiplex PCR; TCRdb keeps in-frame clones, though not all of them. The sample consists of 410,000 or so clones, approximately 92% of them appearing once. Noted treatment: 15 to 20 received Ad26.COV2.S at low or high dose, single or two shots; 5 received placebo; per-sample allocation not given. Following the first vaccine or placebo injection, samples were taken on day 63. Donation came from an adult in Boston who was aged 18-55 years. Ad26 vector vaccine expressed Wuhan-strain SARS-CoV-2 spike. Concerning this clone: Its matching antigen is unknown.

Sequencing was performed on peripheral blood, taken in a trial of Ad26.COV2.S vaccine versus placebo. The sequence was collected from a person between 18 and 65 years old who received the Ad26.COV2.S COVID-19 vaccine or a placebo. V gene TRBV6-2 or TRBV6-3 combines with J gene TRBJ1-1, with a tentative D call TRBD1 (6 bases). CDR3: CASSYEGGVTAAFF. Written as DNA, the CDR3 is TGTGCCAGCAGTTACGAAGGGGGGGTGACGGCAGCTTTCTTT.